Following are 3 T cell receptor beta chains from one sample sequenced in a study of beta chain features in type 1 diabetes. The study reverse transcribed the entire isolated RNA, so it sequenced expressed TCRB transcripts. Using immunoSEQ multiplex PCR, the repertoire was profiled, and TCRdb retains in-frame clones only, with some absent. The data contain around 250,000 clones, around 14% of them seen just once; the ten biggest clones take up around 0.03%. Sequencing was done on a sample of naive CD4+ T cells from blood. These receptors were obtained from a woman aged 40 to 50 in good health.

The rearrangement uses TRBV28 and TRBJ2-3, with 7 bases fitting TRBD2. CDR3 size: 16 residues. V was clipped by 6 bases and J by 1 base; unmatched bases: 10. Germline assignment: CDR1 MDHEN and CDR2 SYDVKM. CDR3 coding DNA: TGTGCCAGCAGCCCACAAGGTGCGGGGGGCACAGATACGCAGTATTTT. Translated: CASSPQGAGGTDTQYF.

This clone was counted a few times. The chain carries TRBV2 and TRBJ2-1, with D possibly being TRBD1 (5 bases). Germline V gene lookup returns CDR1 SNHLY and CDR2 FYNNEI. V lost 1 base and J 3 bases, leaving 13 bases between the germline ends. This CDR3 comprises 16 residues. As DNA, the CDR3 is TGTGCCAGCAGTGAAGGACAGAACCTTGACTACAATGAGCAGTTCTTC. Translating gives CASSEGQNLDYNEQFF.

This clone was detected a few times. This chain joins TRBV5-4 and TRBJ1-1; D not resolved. V lost 4 bases and J lost 0, with 10 bases in between. The CDR3 spans 14 residues. Germline CDR1 is SGHNT and CDR2 is YYREEE (reference sequence). The CDR3 spells CASSPGRVNTEAFF. CDR3 DNA sequence: TGTGCCAGCAGCCCGGGAAGGGTGAACACTGAAGCTTTCTTT.